This TCR beta chain was recorded in a study of blood T cell repertoires in COVID-19. The V gene's germline CDR1 is SGHTA and CDR2 FQGNSA. This CDR3 has 16 residues. Trimming stripped 4 bases from V and 5 bases from J, with 17 bases between. In the authors' methods: Estimation of nucleated cell counts relied on the amplification of reference gene primers. Libraries were prepared by immunoSEQ multiplex PCR; TCRdb keeps only in-frame clonotypes and omits some of them. V and J calls and clone size come straight from that table; D and trimming were deduced from the DNA. Here the sample spans about 58,000 clones, 85% being singletons.

Material: peripheral blood. The receptor's source is a man aged 35 to 55 with active COVID-19. The chain couples TRBV7-2 to TRBJ1-4, with D perhaps matching TRBD1 (5 bases). The CDR3 protein is CASSSFGQGGNEKLFF. CDR3 bases: TGTGCCAGCAGCTCGTTCGGGCAGGGAGGGAATGAAAAACTGTTTTTT.